This T cell receptor beta chain is from a study of cytomegalovirus exposure and HLA in healthy donors. Study conclusions and caveats: The likely explanation for a cluster of highly shared sequence variants was sequencing artifact.

The CDR3 has 15 residues. Germline V lookup: CDR1 LNHDA, CDR2 SQIVND (reference sequence). V gave up 4 bases and J gave up 3 bases, with 13 bases separating them. The PCR was carried out with 60 Vbeta primers and 13 Jbeta primers. Libraries were prepared by immunoSEQ multiplex PCR; TCRdb keeps only in-frame clonotypes and omits some of them. Of roughly 150,000 clones listed, 65% to 70% were seen once; the top ten hold 8.5% to 12%. This clone was observed once. Antigen unknown. V gene TRBV19 combines with J gene TRBJ2-1; D not certain. The receptor was derived from a man under 40 in good health and CMV-seropositive. Sequencing was performed on PBMCs. The CDR3 region is CASSTSPGSYNEQFF. The CDR3 coding sequence is TGTGCCAGTAGTACATCCCCGGGTAGCTACAATGAGCAGTTCTTC. The variable domain in full, completed from reference TRBV19 and TRBJ2-1, reads DGGITQSPKYLFRKEGQNVTLSCEQNLNHDAMYWYRQDPGQGLRLIYYSQIVNDFQKGDIAEGYSVSREKKESFPLTVTSAQKNPTAFYLCASSTSPGSYNEQFFGPGTRLTVL.